This T cell receptor (beta chain) was identified during a study of MAIT cells during Salmonella Paratyphi A infection listed by TCRdb under 2017. At the level of the whole study: Adult volunteers aged 18 to 60 swallowed one dose of 1-5x10^3 CFU of S. Paratyphi A strain NVGH308. Starting at diagnosis, diagnosed volunteers were given ciprofloxacin 500 mg twice a day for 14 days. Paper-wide results and their limitations: Compared with healthy controls, diagnosed volunteers had more expansion or contraction among the top five MAIT clonotypes (about 0.54 versus 0.13), suggesting that infection reshaped the repertoire. MAIT TRBV usage was oligoclonal with a preference for TRBV20 and TRBV6, and infection appeared not to change this usage. The availability of volunteer samples limited the sample sizes, but these sizes were considered adequate to detect differences between groups. From baseline to mid-infection, the space taken up by over-represented MAIT clonotypes dropped significantly (roughly 0.18 to 0.092), whereas no significant difference was seen post-infection.

As for this clonotype: Its antigen remains unidentified. Within one base of it there is no much larger clone, and no base qualities were kept.

Trimming accounts for 1 base at V and 3 bases at J, while the number of junction bases matched to no gene is 5. Reading from cysteine to phenylalanine, the CDR3 counts 14 amino acids. Solely the CDR3 DNA is kept, with 42 bases framed from the first base. The germline V gene (reference sequence) gives CDR1 as DFQATT and CDR2 as SNEGSKA. Taken with the paper, the label for time point translates to: mid-infection, around enteric fever diagnosis. MAIT cells were defined as Valpha7.2+ CD161+ T cells and identified and sorted by flow cytometry. Circulating MAIT cell TCRbeta repertoires were profiled longitudinally in several volunteers who developed enteric fever after controlled oral challenge with live Salmonella Paratyphi A. Every diagnosed volunteer provided MAIT cell samples at three timepoints: pre-infection, mid-infection and post-infection. A diagnosis of enteric fever was based on Paratyphi A bacteremia and/or a persistent fever above 38 degrees C that lasted longer than 12 hours. Challenged volunteers were diagnosed with infection between day 4 and day 7 after challenge. For RNA extraction, roughly 4,500 to 11,000 MAIT cells from each sample were sorted straight into RNAqueous-Micro lysis buffer. Lymphoprep gradient centrifugation was used to isolate peripheral blood mononuclear cells from both the blood samples and the leukocyte cones. Sorting was done on either a BD FACSAria Fusion or a BD FACSAria III sorter.

The library came from 5' RACE. TCRbeta was amplified in two rounds of PCR using Phusion High-Fidelity polymerase, and the primers added sample-specific barcodes. TCRbeta libraries were made through template-switch cDNA synthesis using SMARTScribe reverse transcriptase and a TRBC-specific primer. The barcoded samples were pooled and then prepared using the NEBNext Ultra DNA Library Prep Kit for Illumina. Sequencing of the libraries took place on an Illumina MiSeq using the MiSeq reagent kit v2, 300 cycles. The source study handled its data this way. Jemultiplexer demultiplexed the reads by barcode, and MiTCR with default parameters aligned the reads. VDJtools filtered out non-functional sequences; clonotypes were defined by amino acid sequence, with frequencies based on assigned sequence reads. In the clonal space homeostasis analysis, clonotypes were grouped by frequency into over-represented (0.05-1), large, medium and small bins. TCRdb reanalyzed the raw reads on its own, using fastp at Q25 for trimming and MiXCR for clone calling, and kept in-frame beta chains. Here each entry gathers all rows of one CDR3 protein and keeps the most common genes and DNA. None of the V and J calls come from the authors' own analysis; TCRdb made them. The table for this sample lists more than 750 distinct CDR3 sequences; approximately 20% of them were counted only once. Together, the top ten hold around 42% of the sample.

The sample consisted of MAIT cells from blood, taken at the middle sampling point of the challenge study. This clonotype was sampled from a person aged 18 to 70 who was deliberately infected with Salmonella Paratyphi A in a paratyphoid fever challenge study. The rearrangement combines TRBV20-1 with TRBJ2-7, with 8 middle bases fitting TRBD2. The CDR3 reads as follows: CSARVERENYEQYF. In nucleotides, the sequence is TGCAGTGCTAGAGTAGAGCGGGAGAACTACGAGCAGTACTTC.